The rows below give T cell receptor beta chains drawn from one sample of a study of blood T cell repertoires in COVID-19. Measured with immunoSEQ multiplex PCR; TCRdb has only the in-frame clones, and not every one. The repertoire consists of approximately 200,000 clones, with roughly 84% occurring once and the leading ten covering about 5.1%. The material sequenced was peripheral blood. The receptors stem from a woman in her fifties or sixties who had recovered from COVID-19. Both conserved end residues are part of each CDR3. D genes are given only for firm matches. Not every row has a clone size; where given, it reads once, few, many or a size class.

v_gene	abundance	d_gene	j_gene	CDR3nt	CDR3aa
TRBV6-4	.	.	TRBJ2-7	TGTGCCAGCAGTGACTCGAACAGAGTCTCCTACGAGCAGTACTTC	CASSDSNRVSYEQYF
TRBV7-8	.	TRBD1	TRBJ2-7	TGTGCCAGCAGCTTAGCCCCCGGGACAGGGGCCTACGAGCAGTACTTC	CASSLAPGTGAYEQYF
TRBV7-3	.	TRBD2	TRBJ2-3	TGTGCCAGCAGCTTGGGACTAGGCTTAACCACAGATACGCAGTATTTT	CASSLGLGLTTDTQYF
TRBV10-3	.	TRBD2	TRBJ2-5	TGTGCCATCTCGGCAAGCGGGGGGGCCGAGACCCAGTACTTC	CAISASGGAETQYF
TRBV14	.	.	TRBJ1-2	TGTGCCAGCAGCGAAGGTAGAGAGTATGGCTACACCTTC	CASSEGREYGYTF
TRBV27	.	TRBD1	TRBJ2-7	TGTGCCAGCAGTTTACAGACAGGGGGCCCCTACGAGCAGTACTTC	CASSLQTGGPYEQYF
TRBV3-1/TRBV3-2	once	.	TRBJ2-5	TGTGCCAGCAGCCAAGAGGCACTAGCCGAGACCCAGTACTTC	CASSQEALAETQYF
TRBV7-2	.	TRBD2	TRBJ2-1	TGTGCCAGCAGCGGACTAGCGGGGCCCAATGAGCAGTTCTTC	CASSGLAGPNEQFF
TRBV7-9	.	TRBD2	TRBJ2-1	TGTGCCAGCAGCTCTACGGGGGGGTCATCCTACAATGAGCAGTTCTTC	CASSSTGGSSYNEQFF
TRBV4-1	.	.	TRBJ2-1	TGCGCCAGCAGCCAAACCGTAGGGGGCTCCTACAATGAGCAGTTCTTC	CASSQTVGGSYNEQFF
TRBV7-8	.	.	TRBJ1-1	TGTGCCAGCAGCTTAGTACAGGGAAACACTGAAGCTTTCTTT	CASSLVQGNTEAFF
TRBV14	few	TRBD1	TRBJ1-1	TGTGCCAGCAGTCGCTCTGGGGACAGGAGAGCTGAAGCTTTCTTT	CASSRSGDRRAEAFF
TRBV2	.	.	TRBJ2-3	TGTGCCAGCAGTGAACCCCCTCCCACAGATACGCAGTATTTT	CASSEPPPTDTQYF
TRBV12-3/TRBV12-4	.	.	TRBJ1-1	TGTGCCAGCAGTTTTAGCGGTTCTGAAGCTTTCTTT	CASSFSGSEAFF
TRBV6-2/TRBV6-3	.	TRBD2	TRBJ2-7	TGTGCCAGCAGTTACAGGACTAGCGGGGGTGTCTACGAGCAGTACTTC	CASSYRTSGGVYEQYF
TRBV9	.	TRBD1	TRBJ1-4	TGTGCCAGCAGCGGGACAGGGGGAGGAGAAAAACTGTTTTTT	CASSGTGGGEKLFF
TRBV6-5	.	TRBD2	TRBJ2-1	TGTGCCAGCAGTTTAGCGGGGGCAGCGGCTCATGAGCAGTTCTTC	CASSLAGAAAHEQFF
TRBV5-6	.	TRBD1	TRBJ1-2	TGTGCCAGCAGCCCCGGGACAGGCGACCGCTATGGCTACACCTTC	CASSPGTGDRYGYTF
TRBV6-5	.	.	TRBJ2-2	TGTGCCAGCACCCTTGGGCAGGGATGGACCGGGGAGCTGTTTTTT	CASTLGQGWTGELFF
TRBV5-1	.	.	TRBJ2-6	TGCGCCAGCAGCCGGGTTTTCTCTGGGGCCAACGTCCTGACTTTC	CASSRVFSGANVLTF
TRBV7-9	.	.	TRBJ1-2	TGTGCCAGCAGCTTACTCGCGGGCGCGGGCTACACCTTC	CASSLLAGAGYTF
TRBV13	.	TRBD1	TRBJ1-1	TGTGCCAGCAGCTCGTACAGGGGAGGAAAAACTGAAGCTTTCTTT	CASSSYRGGKTEAFF
TRBV5-1	.	.	TRBJ1-1	TGCGCCAGCAGTTACAGGGCCGGCACTGAAGCTTTCTTT	CASSYRAGTEAFF
TRBV28	.	TRBD1	TRBJ1-1	TGTGCCAGCAGAACCACAGGGGGCTTGGTGAACACTGAAGCTTTCTTT	CASRTTGGLVNTEAFF
TRBV2	.	.	TRBJ2-3	TGTGCCAGCAGTGAAAGGGACAAACCTAGCACAGATACGCAGTATTTT	CASSERDKPSTDTQYF
TRBV6-6	.	TRBD1	TRBJ1-1	TGTGCCAGCAGCCGAATAGGGACAGGGGGCCCGAACACTGAAGCTTTCTTT	CASSRIGTGGPNTEAFF
TRBV19	.	.	TRBJ2-3	TGTGCCAGTAGTAGGGGGACTCTCAAACACACAGATACGCAGTATTTT	CASSRGTLKHTDTQYF
TRBV7-9	.	.	TRBJ2-5	TGTGCCAGCAGCCCCCGGGTAAGAGAGACCCAGTACTTC	CASSPRVRETQYF
TRBV7-2	.	.	TRBJ1-5	TGTGCCAGCAGCCCAAATAGCAATCAGCCCCAGCATTTT	CASSPNSNQPQHF
TRBV4-3	few	.	TRBJ1-1	TGCGCCAGCAGCCAAGATCGGCCCGGGACACCCATGAACACTGAAGCTTTCTTT	CASSQDRPGTPMNTEAFF
TRBV18	.	TRBD1	TRBJ2-7	TGTGCCAGCTCACCGGGGGCAGGGGGCTCCTACGAGCAGTACTTC	CASSPGAGGSYEQYF
TRBV3-1/TRBV3-2	.	TRBD2	TRBJ2-7	TGTGCCAGCAGCCAAACCCCAGGACTAGCGGGGGGGCCGGGGTACGAGCAGTACTTC	CASSQTPGLAGGPGYEQYF
TRBV7-9	.	.	TRBJ1-4	TGTGCCAGCAGCTTAGTACGGGAAAAACTGTTTTTT	CASSLVREKLFF
TRBV6-1	.	.	TRBJ2-1	TGTGCCAGCAGTGCCGGACAGACAATTCAATGGGACAATGAGCAGTTCTTC	CASSAGQTIQWDNEQFF
TRBV10-3	.	.	TRBJ1-1	TGTGCCATCACGGACACTATTCAGGGATTTCCCGCTTTCTTT	CAITDTIQGFPAFF
TRBV2	.	TRBD1	TRBJ1-6	TGTGCCAGCAAACGGACAGGGGGCGAGTCACCCCTCCACTTT	CASKRTGGESPLHF
TRBV4-1	.	TRBD1	TRBJ1-1	TGCGCCAGCAGCCAACCGACAGGGGGGGTCGAAGCTTTCTTT	CASSQPTGGVEAFF
TRBV2	.	.	TRBJ1-5	TGTGCCAGCAACAGGGTTGGTCAGCCCCAGCATTTT	CASNRVGQPQHF
TRBV30	.	TRBD2	TRBJ2-5	TGTGCCTGGAGCCAAAAACTAGCGGGGGTGGTTCGGGAGACCCAGTACTTC	CAWSQKLAGVVRETQYF
TRBV5-1	.	TRBD2	TRBJ2-2	TGCGCCAGCAGCTTGGATACTAGCGGGAGCGGGGAGCTGTTTTTT	CASSLDTSGSGELFF
TRBV7-2	few	.	TRBJ2-3	TGTGCCAGCAGCTTACAGTCAGATACGCAGTATTTT	CASSLQSDTQYF
TRBV6-2/TRBV6-3	.	.	TRBJ2-5	TGTGCCAGCAGTACGGGGGGCTTAGAGACCCAGTACTTC	CASSTGGLETQYF
TRBV2	.	TRBD1	TRBJ2-7	TGTGCCAGCAGTGTGGACAGGGCAGGCGAGCAGTACTTC	CASSVDRAGEQYF
TRBV7-2	many	TRBD1	TRBJ2-2	TGTGCCAGCAGCTACAGACAGGGGGCGGGCGGGGAGCTGTTTTTT	CASSYRQGAGGELFF
TRBV5-1	.	.	TRBJ2-2	TGCGCCAGCAGCCCCAGGGGACCCGCGAACACCGGGGAGCTGTTTTTT	CASSPRGPANTGELFF
TRBV3-1/TRBV3-2	.	TRBD2	TRBJ2-5	TGTGCCAGCAGCCAGAATAGCGGGGGGTTAGAGACCCAGTACTTC	CASSQNSGGLETQYF
TRBV10-3	.	TRBD1	TRBJ2-1	TGTGCCATCAGTGAAATTGGGTACAGGGGGTCCTACAATGAGCAGTTCTTC	CAISEIGYRGSYNEQFF
TRBV5-5	once	TRBD2	TRBJ2-2	TGTGCCAGCAGCTTCCCTAGCGGGGGGGAGTGGACCGGGGAGCTGTTTTTT	CASSFPSGGEWTGELFF
TRBV27	.	.	TRBJ1-1	TGTGCCAGCGCATGGGCCCAGAACACTGAAGCTTTCTTT	CASAWAQNTEAFF